This T cell receptor (beta chain) comes out of a study of T cell responses to AZD1222 COVID-19 vaccine. Study-level results: Only 6 or 7 individuals given AZD1222 were seropositive at baseline. Most donors were white British and more were female, and clonal diversity was possibly underestimated. All repertoire sampling was performed exclusively after the peak T cell response. Spike-specific TCR breadth and depth both grew after two AZD1222 doses.

Profiled with immunoSEQ multiplex PCR; TCRdb holds only in-frame clones, not every one. Of roughly 18,000 clones detected, about three quarters appear once; the ten largest clones hold more than 13%. The CDR3 covers 13 residues. V lost 7 bases and J lost 7, with 13 bases in between. A word on this clone: No antigen is known for it.

The chain uses TRBV12-3 or TRBV12-4 and TRBJ1-4; D perhaps matches TRBD1 (6 bases). The sequence came from an adult who received the AZD1222 COVID-19 vaccine. Sequenced material: peripheral blood, taken 28 days after the second AZD1222 dose. The CDR3 nucleotides are TGTGCCAGCAAACCGGGGGGCGCTGAAAAACTGTTTTTT. Protein sequence: CASKPGGAEKLFF.